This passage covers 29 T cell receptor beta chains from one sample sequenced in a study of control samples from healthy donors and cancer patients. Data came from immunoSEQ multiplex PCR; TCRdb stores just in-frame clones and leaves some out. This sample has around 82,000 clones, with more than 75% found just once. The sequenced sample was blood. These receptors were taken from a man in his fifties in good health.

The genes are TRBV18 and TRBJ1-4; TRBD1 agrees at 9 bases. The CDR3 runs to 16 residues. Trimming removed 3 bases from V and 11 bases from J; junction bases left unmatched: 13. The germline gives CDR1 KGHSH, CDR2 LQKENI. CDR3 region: CASSPAGGQGQWKLFF. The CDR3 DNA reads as TGTGCCAGCTCACCGGCGGGGGGACAGGGTCAATGGAAACTGTTTTTT.

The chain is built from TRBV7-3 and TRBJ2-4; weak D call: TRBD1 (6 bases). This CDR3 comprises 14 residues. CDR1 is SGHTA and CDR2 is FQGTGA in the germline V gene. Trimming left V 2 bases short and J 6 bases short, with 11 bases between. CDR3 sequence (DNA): TGTGCCAGCAGCTTAGGTCCAGGGGTAAACATTCAGTACTTC. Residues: CASSLGPGVNIQYF.

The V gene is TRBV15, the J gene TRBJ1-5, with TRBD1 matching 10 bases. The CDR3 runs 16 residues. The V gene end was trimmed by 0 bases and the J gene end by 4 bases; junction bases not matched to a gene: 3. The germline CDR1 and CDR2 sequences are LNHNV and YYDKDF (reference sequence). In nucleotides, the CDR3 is TGTGCCACCAGCAGAGATCCGGGACAGGGGAATCAGCCCCAGCATTTT. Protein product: CATSRDPGQGNQPQHF.

In DNA, the CDR3 is TGTGCCAGCATGAGGCCCCCTTACAATGAGCAGTTCTTC. Protein: CASMRPPYNEQFF. The chain is built from TRBV27 and TRBJ2-1; no reliable D call. Germline lookup yields CDR1 MNHEY and CDR2 SMNVEV (reference sequence). V lost 7 bases and J 4 bases, leaving 11 bases between the germline ends. The CDR3 consists of 13 residues.

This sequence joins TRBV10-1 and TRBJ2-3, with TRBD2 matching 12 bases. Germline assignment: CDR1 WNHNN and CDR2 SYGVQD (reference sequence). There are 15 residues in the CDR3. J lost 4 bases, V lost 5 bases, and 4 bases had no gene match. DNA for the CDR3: TGCGCCAGCAGTTGGACTAGCGGGGTGGCAGATACGCAGTATTTT. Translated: CASSWTSGVADTQYF.

The CDR3 nucleotides read TGTGCCAGCAGCACAGGGGGAATGGGCACCGGGGAGCTGTTTTTT. Encoded protein: CASSTGGMGTGELFF. This chain connects TRBV3-1 (or the pseudogene TRBV3-2) to TRBJ2-2; 8 bases agree with TRBD1. With 5 bases clipped from V and 4 bases from J, the junction kept 6 bases outside the gene matches. Germline CDR1 is LGHDT and CDR2 is YNNKEL (reference sequence). The CDR3 spans 15 residues.

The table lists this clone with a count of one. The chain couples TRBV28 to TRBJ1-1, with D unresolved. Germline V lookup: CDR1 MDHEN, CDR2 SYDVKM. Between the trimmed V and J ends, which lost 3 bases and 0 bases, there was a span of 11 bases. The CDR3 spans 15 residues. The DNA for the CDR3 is TGTGCCAGCAGTTTGCCAGGCTCCATGAACACTGAAGCTTTCTTT. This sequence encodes CASSLPGSMNTEAFF.

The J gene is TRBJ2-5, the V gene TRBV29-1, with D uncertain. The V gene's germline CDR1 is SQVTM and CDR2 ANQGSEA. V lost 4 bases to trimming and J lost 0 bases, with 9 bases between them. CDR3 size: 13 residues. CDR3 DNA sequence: TGCAGCGTTGTCGGCCTGGACCAAGAGACCCAGTACTTC. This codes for CSVVGLDQETQYF.

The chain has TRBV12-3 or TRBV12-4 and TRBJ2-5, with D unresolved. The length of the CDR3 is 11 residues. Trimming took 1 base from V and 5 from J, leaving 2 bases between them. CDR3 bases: TGTGCCAGCAGTTTAGTGGAGACCCAGTACTTC. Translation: CASSLVETQYF.

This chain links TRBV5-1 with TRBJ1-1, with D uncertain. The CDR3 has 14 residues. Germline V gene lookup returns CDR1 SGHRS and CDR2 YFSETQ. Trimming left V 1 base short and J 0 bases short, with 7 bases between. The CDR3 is CASSLTQMNTEAFF. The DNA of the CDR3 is TGCGCCAGCAGCTTGACACAAATGAACACTGAAGCTTTCTTT.

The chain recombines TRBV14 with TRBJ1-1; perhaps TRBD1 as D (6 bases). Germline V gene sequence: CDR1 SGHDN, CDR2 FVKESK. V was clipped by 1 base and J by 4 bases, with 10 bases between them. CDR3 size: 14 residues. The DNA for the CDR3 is TGTGCCAGCAGCCAAGTGGGGGCCGGCACTGAAGCTTTCTTT. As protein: CASSQVGAGTEAFF.

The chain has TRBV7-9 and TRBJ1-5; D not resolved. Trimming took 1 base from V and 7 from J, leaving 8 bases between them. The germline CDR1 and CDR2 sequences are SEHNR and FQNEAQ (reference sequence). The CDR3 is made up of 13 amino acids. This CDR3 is CASSLGEEQPQHF. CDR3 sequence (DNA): TGTGCCAGCAGCTTAGGTGAGGAACAGCCCCAGCATTTT.

CDR3 residues: CASKSQLNTGELFF. In nucleotides, the CDR3 is TGTGCCAGCAAGTCCCAACTGAACACCGGGGAGCTGTTTTTT. This rearrangement joins TRBV11-3 to TRBJ2-2, with D hard to call. Germline CDR1 SGHNT, CDR2 YENEEA. The CDR3 has 14 amino acids. Trimming removed 7 bases at V and 1 base at J, with 10 bases between.

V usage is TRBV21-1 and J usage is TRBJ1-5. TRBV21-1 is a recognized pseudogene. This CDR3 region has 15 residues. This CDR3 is CASSKDGPFNQPQHF. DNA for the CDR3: TGTGCCAGCAGCAAAGACGGGCCCTTCAATCAGCCCCAGCATTTT.

CDR3 coding DNA: TGTGCCTGGAGTGAGCTAGGGGGCTACACCGGGGAGCTGTTTTTT. This sequence encodes CAWSELGGYTGELFF. The rearrangement links TRBV30 to TRBJ2-2, with 7 bases matching TRBD1. The germline V gene encodes CDR1 GTSNPN and CDR2 SVGIG (reference sequence). This CDR3 is 15 amino acids long. Unmatched junction bases numbered 5, after V lost 1 base and J lost 3 bases.

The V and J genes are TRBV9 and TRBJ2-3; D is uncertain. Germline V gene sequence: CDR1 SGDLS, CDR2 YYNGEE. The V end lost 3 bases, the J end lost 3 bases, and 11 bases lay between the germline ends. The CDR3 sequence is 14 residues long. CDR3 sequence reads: CASSANTETDTQYF. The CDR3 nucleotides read TGTGCCAGCAGCGCAAACACGGAAACAGATACGCAGTATTTT.

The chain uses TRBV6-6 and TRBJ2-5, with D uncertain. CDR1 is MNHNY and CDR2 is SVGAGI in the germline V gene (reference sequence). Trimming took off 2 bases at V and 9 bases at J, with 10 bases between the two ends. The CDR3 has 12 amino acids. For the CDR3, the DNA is TGTGCCAGCAGTTACATCGATGGCGCCCAGTACTTC. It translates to CASSYIDGAQYF.

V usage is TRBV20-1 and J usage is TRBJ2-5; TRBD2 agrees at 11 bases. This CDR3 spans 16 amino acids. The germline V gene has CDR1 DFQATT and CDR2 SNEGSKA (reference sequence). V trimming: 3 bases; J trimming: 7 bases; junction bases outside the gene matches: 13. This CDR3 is CSASLASGGPAGTQYF. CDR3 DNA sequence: TGCAGTGCTAGTCTCGCTAGCGGGGGGCCCGCAGGGACCCAGTACTTC.

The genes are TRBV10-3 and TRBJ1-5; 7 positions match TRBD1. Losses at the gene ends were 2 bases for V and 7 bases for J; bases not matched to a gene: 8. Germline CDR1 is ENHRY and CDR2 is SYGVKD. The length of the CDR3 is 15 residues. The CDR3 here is CAISETGERGQPQHF. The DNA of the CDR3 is TGTGCCATCAGTGAGACAGGGGAGAGGGGACAGCCCCAGCATTTT.

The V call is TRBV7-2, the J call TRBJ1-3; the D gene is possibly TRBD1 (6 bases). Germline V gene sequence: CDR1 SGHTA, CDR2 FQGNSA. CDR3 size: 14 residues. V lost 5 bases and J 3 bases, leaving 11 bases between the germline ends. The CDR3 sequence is CASSRGQVGNTIYF. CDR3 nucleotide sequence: TGTGCCAGCAGCCGGGGACAAGTTGGAAACACCATATATTTT.

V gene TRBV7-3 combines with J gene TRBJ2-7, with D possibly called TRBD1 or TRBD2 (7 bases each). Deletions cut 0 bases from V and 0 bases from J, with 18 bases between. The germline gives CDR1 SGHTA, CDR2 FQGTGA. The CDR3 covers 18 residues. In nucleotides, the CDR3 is TGTGCCAGCAGCTTAACGAGGCCAGGGGGAGGGAGCTCCTACGAGCAGTACTTC. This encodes CASSLTRPGGGSSYEQYF.

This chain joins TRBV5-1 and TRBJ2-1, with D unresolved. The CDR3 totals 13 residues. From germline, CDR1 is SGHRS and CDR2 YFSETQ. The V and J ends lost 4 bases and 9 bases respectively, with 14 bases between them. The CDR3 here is CASSLTWDREQFF. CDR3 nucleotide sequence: TGCGCCAGCAGCCTAACTTGGGATCGTGAGCAGTTCTTC. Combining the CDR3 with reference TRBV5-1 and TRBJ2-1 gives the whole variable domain KAGVTQTPRYLIKTRGQQVTLSCSPISGHRSVSWYQQTPGQGLQFLFEYFSETQRNKGNFPGRFSGRQFSNSRSEMNVSTLELGDSALYLCASSLTWDREQFFGPGTRLTVL.

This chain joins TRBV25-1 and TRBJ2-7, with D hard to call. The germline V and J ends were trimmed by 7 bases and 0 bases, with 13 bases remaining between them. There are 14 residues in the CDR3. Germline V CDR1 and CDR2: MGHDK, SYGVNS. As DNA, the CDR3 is TGTGCCAGCAACCAGTCTCCAGCCTCCTACGAGCAGTACTTC. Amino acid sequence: CASNQSPASYEQYF.

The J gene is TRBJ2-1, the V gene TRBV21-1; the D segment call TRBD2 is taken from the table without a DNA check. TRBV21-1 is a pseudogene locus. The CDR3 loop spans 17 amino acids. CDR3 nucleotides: TGTGCCAGCAGACCCCGGGTCCTAGCGGACAACTACAATGAGCAGTTCTTC. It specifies CASRPRVLADNYNEQFF.

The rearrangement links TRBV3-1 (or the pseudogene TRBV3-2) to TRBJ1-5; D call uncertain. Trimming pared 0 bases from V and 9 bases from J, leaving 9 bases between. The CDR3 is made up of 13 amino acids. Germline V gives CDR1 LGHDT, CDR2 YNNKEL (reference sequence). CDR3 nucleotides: TGTGCCAGCAGCCAAGATCATGGCAGGCCCCAGCATTTT. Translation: CASSQDHGRPQHF.

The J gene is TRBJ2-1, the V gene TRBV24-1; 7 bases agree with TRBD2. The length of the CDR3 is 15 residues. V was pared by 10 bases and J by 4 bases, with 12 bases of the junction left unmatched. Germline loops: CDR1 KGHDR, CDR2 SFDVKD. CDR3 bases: TGTGCCACTGGAGTCGCGGGAGCTTGGTACAATGAGCAGTTCTTC. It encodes CATGVAGAWYNEQFF.

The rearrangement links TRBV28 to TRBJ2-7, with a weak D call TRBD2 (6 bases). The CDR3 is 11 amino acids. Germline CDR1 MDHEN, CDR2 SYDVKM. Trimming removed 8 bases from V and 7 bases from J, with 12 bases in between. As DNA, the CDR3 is TGTGCCAGCCGGGGGTCTACTGAGCAGTACTTC. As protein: CASRGSTEQYF. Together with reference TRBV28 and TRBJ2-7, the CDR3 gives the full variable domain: DVKVTQSSRYLVKRTGEKVFLECVQDMDHENMFWYRQDPGLGLRLIYFSYDVKMKEKGDIPEGYSVSREKKERFSLILESASTNQTSMYLCASRGSTEQYFGPGTRLTVT.

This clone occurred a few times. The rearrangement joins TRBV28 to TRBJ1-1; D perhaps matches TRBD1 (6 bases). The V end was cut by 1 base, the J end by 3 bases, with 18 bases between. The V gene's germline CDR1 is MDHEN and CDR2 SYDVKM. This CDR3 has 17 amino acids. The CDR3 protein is CASSLSRWGRMDTEAFF. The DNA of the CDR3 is TGTGCCAGCAGTTTATCGAGGTGGGGGCGGATGGACACTGAAGCTTTCTTT.

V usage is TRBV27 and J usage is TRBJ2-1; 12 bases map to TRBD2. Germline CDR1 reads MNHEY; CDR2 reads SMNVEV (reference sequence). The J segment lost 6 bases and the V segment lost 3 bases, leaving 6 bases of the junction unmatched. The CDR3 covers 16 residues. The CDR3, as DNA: TGTGCCAGCAGTTTGGCTAGCGGGAGGGTGGGCAATGAGCAGTTCTTC. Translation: CASSLASGRVGNEQFF.